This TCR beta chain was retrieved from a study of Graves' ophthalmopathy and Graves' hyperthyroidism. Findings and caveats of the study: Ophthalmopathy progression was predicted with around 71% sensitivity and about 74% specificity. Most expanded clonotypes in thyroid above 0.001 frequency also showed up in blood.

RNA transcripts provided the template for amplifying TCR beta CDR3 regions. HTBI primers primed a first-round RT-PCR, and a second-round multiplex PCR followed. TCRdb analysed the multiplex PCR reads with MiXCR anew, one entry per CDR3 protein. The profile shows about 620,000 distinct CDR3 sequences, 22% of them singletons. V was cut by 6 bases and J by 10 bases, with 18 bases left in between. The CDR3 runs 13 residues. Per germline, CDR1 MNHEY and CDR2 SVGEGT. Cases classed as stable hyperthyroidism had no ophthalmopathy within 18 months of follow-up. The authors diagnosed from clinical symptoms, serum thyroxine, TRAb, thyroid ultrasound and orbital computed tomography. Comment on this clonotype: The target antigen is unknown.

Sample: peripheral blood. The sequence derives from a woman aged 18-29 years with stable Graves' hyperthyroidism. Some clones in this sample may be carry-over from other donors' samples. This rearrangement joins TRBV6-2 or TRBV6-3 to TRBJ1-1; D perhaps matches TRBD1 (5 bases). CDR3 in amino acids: CASSIHRTKVAFF. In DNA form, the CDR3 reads TGTGCCAGCAGCATTCACAGGACGAAGGTAGCTTTCTTT.